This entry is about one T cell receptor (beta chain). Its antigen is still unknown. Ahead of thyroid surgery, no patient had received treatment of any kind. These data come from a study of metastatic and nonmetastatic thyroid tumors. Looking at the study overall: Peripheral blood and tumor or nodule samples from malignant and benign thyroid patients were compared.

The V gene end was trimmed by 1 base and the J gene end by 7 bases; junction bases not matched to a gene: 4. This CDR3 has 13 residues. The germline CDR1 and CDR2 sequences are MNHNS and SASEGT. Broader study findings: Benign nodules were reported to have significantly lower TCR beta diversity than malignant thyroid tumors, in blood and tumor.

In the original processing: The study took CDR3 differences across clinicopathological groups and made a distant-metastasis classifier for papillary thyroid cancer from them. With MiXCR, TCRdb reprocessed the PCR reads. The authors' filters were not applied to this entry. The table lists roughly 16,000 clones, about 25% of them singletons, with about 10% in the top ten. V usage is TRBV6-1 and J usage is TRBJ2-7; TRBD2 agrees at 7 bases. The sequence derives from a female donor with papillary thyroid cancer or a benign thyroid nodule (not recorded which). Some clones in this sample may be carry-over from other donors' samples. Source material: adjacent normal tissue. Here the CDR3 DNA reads TGTGCCAGCAGTGAAGGACTAGCACGGGAGCAGTACTTC. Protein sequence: CASSEGLAREQYF.